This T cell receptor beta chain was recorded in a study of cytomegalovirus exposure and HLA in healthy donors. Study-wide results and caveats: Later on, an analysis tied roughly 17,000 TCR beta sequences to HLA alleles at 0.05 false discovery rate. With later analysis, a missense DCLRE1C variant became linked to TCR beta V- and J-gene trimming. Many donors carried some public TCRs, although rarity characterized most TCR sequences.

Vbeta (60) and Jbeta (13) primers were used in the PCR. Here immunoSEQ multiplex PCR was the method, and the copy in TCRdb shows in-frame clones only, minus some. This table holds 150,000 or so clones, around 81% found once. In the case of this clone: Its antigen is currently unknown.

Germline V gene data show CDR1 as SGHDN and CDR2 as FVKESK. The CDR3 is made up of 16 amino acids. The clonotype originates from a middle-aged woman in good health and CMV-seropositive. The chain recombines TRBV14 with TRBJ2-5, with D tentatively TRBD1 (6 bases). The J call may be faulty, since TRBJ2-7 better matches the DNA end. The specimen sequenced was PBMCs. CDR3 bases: TGTGCCAGCAGCCCCATGGGGCAGGGGAGCTCCTACGAGCAGTACTTC. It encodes CASSPMGQGSSYEQYF.